This T cell receptor beta chain was recorded in a study of T cells in narcolepsy. Method: immunoSEQ multiplex PCR; TCRdb's copy keeps in-frame clones and lacks some. The data hold more than 10,000 clones, with around 94% observed a single time. The germline V gene has CDR1 SEHNR and CDR2 FQNEAQ (reference sequence). J lost 2 bases, V lost 3 bases, and 12 bases had no gene match. The CDR3 runs 17 residues. The sequence derives from a human donor with narcolepsy. The V call is TRBV7-9, the J call TRBJ1-2, with 7 bases identical to TRBD1. The sequenced sample consisted of CD45RA- memory CD4+ T cells from PBMCs. The CDR3 loop is CASSFSRGGMLNYGYTF. CDR3 coding DNA: TGTGCCAGCAGCTTCTCCAGGGGGGGAATGTTGAACTATGGCTACACCTTC.